This T cell receptor (beta chain) was sequenced for a study of blood T cell repertoires in COVID-19. Study summary: Acute-phase and convalescent COVID-19 samples originated in the United States, Italy and Spain. From T cells, B-cell-depleted T cells, or PBMCs came the material, which was cDNA or gDNA.

In the source study's methods: Reference gene primer amplification in the assay estimated nucleated cell counts. Method: immunoSEQ multiplex PCR; TCRdb's copy keeps in-frame clones and lacks some. The V and J calls and clone size are taken from that table; D and trimming were inferred from the DNA. Here the sample spans around 11,000 clones, around 90% being singletons. The CDR3 spans 17 residues. V was clipped by 3 bases and J by 7 bases, with 24 bases between them. The V gene's germline CDR1 is GTSNPN and CDR2 SVGIG (reference sequence). The sample comprised peripheral blood. This TCR was recovered from a man aged 25-45 years with active or convalescent COVID-19. The chain recombines TRBV30 with TRBJ1-4, with D possibly TRBD1 on 5 matching bases. CDR3 in amino acids: CAWRSEDGTTAGEKLFF. Written as DNA, the CDR3 is TGTGCCTGGAGGTCAGAGGACGGGACTACGGCTGGTGAAAAACTGTTTTTT.